This TCR beta chain was sequenced for a study of human T cells and chemical hapten exposure. The sample holds a few counts of this clonotype. No antigen is known for it. MiXCR, applied by TCRdb to the RACE reads, yields one record per CDR3 protein. The sample records approximately 97,000 distinct CDR3 sequences, roughly a quarter being singletons. Germline V CDR1 and CDR2: SGHDT, YYEEEE. Trimming took 4 bases from V and 7 from J, leaving 15 bases between them. This CDR3 is 14 amino acids long. Study-wide points: Relative to control repertoires, expanded TCRs gave rise to significantly more large CDR3 similarity clusters.

Time point: patch test 3, about 24 weeks after DPC sensitization. Treatment: therapeutic diphenylcyclopropenone sensitization with weekly scalp DPC. Donors, patients with alopecia ranging from 18 to 70 years old and judged suitable for DPC, provided samples. Sample: whole blood, taken in connection with sensitization to the hapten diphenylcyclopropenone (DPC). The chain couples TRBV5-6 to TRBJ1-5, with D tentatively TRBD1 (6 bases). This TCR derives from a man aged 35 to 55 with alopecia areata. Some clones in this sample may be carry-over from other donors' samples. CDR3 coding DNA: TGTGCCAGCAGCATGTACAGGGTGGCCCAGCCCCAGCATTTT. This encodes CASSMYRVAQPQHF.